This T cell receptor beta chain appears in the sequencing data of a study of CD8+ T cells in alopecia areata. General study findings and limits: With just one nonresponder, it is still uncertain whether baseline CD8+ expansion relates to response.

Treatment described: oral pan-JAK inhibitor, 5-10 mg twice daily. Sorting of PBMCs yielded the CD4+ and CD8+ T cells. Following RNA extraction, reverse transcription yielded cDNA that acted as the sequencing template. This table comes from immunoSEQ multiplex PCR, and its TCRdb copy is limited to in-frame clones, with some not included. The sample consists of 93,000 or so clones, around 84% of them appearing once. Worth noting for this clone: Its target is unknown.

Trimming removed 0 bases at V and 7 bases at J, with 11 bases between. CDR3 length equals 14 residues. Germline CDR1 reads SGDLS; CDR2 reads YYNGEE. The starting material was CD8+ T cells sorted from blood, obtained at week 34, from a patient treated with tofacitinib. This chain joins TRBV9 and TRBJ2-1; D may be TRBD2 (5 bases). This clonotype originated in a human donor with alopecia areata. The CDR3 DNA sequence: TGTGCCAGCAGCGTAGCCGGGATTGGGAATGAGCAGTTCTTC. It specifies CASSVAGIGNEQFF.